This T cell receptor beta chain was retrieved from a study of blood T cell repertoires in COVID-19. Study context: COVID-19 samples from acute and convalescent phases originated in the United States, Italy and Spain. The cDNA or gDNA used as material had been derived from T cells, B-cell-depleted T cells, or PBMCs.

The germline V gene encodes CDR1 SNHLY and CDR2 FYNNEI. Unmatched junction bases numbered 4, after V lost 6 bases and J lost 1 base. The CDR3 consists of 15 residues. The data were produced by immunoSEQ multiplex PCR, yet TCRdb's version contains in-frame clones alone and is incomplete. The table has some 130,000 clones, 70% to 80% seen once; the top ten hold 11%. Sequenced sample: peripheral blood. This receptor was identified in a human donor in a cohort sampled during active COVID-19. The chain joins TRBV2 to TRBJ2-2, with 8 bases fitting TRBD2. The CDR3 nucleotides read TGTGCCAGCAGGGTGCTAGCGGGGAACACCGGGGAGCTGTTTTTT. It translates to CASRVLAGNTGELFF.